This paragraph covers one TCR beta chain sequence. The antigen is not known. The V and J ends lost 7 bases and 7 bases, in that order; junction bases with no gene match: 5. The germline V gene encodes CDR1 SNHLY and CDR2 FYNNEI. CDR3 length: 13 amino acids. Profiling relied on immunoSEQ multiplex PCR, and the TCRdb table lists in-frame clones only, not all of them. Of over 85,000 clones listed, roughly 88% are singletons. The sample comes from a study of identifying expanded T cells in peripheral blood. General study results and limits: Variance in clone template counts between two-week samples significantly increased with total template count across all healthy donors.

This receptor was identified in a person aged 18 to 70 in good health. The chain is built from TRBV2 and TRBJ2-1; 9 bases map to TRBD1. Specimen: blood. The CDR3 nucleotides read TGTGCCAGCAATACACAGGGGGCGAATGAGCAGTTCTTC. The encoded protein is CASNTQGANEQFF.